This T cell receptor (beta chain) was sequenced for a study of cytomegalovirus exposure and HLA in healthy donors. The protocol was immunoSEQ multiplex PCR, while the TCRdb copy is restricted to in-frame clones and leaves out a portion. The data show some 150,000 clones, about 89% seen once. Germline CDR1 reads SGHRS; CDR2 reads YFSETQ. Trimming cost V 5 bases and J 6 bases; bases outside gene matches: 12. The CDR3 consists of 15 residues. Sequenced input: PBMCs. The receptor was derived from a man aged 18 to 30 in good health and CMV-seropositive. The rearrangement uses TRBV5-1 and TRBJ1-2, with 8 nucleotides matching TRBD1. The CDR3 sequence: CASRYTGGPLDGYTF. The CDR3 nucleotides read TGCGCCAGCAGGTACACAGGGGGTCCTCTGGATGGCTACACCTTC.